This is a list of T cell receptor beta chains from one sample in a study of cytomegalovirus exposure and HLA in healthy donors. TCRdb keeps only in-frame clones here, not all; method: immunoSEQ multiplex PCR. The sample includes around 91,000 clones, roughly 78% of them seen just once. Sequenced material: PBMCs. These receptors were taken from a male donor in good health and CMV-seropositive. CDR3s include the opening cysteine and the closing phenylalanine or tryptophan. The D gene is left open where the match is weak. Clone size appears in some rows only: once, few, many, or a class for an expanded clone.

CDR3: CASLSSGIVNEQFF
DNA: TGTGCCAGCCTTTCTAGCGGGATAGTAAATGAGCAGTTCTTC
size: .
J: TRBJ2-1
D: TRBD2
V: TRBV28

CDR3: CASRRSTYEQYF
DNA: TGTGCCAGCAGACGTAGCACCTACGAGCAGTACTTC
size: .
J: TRBJ2-7
D: .
V: TRBV28

CDR3: CSVRQGSGYTF
DNA: TGCAGCGTCAGACAGGGGAGTGGCTACACCTTC
size: .
J: TRBJ1-2
D: TRBD1
V: TRBV29-1

CDR3: CASSLTSLETQYF
DNA: TGTGCCAGCAGCTTAACCAGTCTGGAGACCCAGTACTTC
size: once
J: TRBJ2-5
D: .
V: TRBV7-6

CDR3: CASSPLSDSRRTYEQYF
DNA: TGTGCCAGCAGCCCGCTTTCCGACAGCCGCCGAACCTACGAGCAGTACTTC
size: .
J: TRBJ2-7
D: .
V: TRBV9

CDR3: CASSEASYTGGNSPLHF
DNA: TGTGCCAGCAGTGAAGCGTCTTACACAGGGGGTAATTCACCCCTCCACTTT
size: .
J: TRBJ1-6
D: TRBD1
V: TRBV6-1

CDR3: CASSKTGPTSYEQYF
DNA: TGTGCCAGCAGCAAGACAGGGCCGACCTCCTACGAGCAGTACTTC
size: .
J: TRBJ2-7
D: TRBD1
V: TRBV13

CDR3: CASSLKWSVLASPYEQYF
DNA: TGTGCCAGCAGCTTAAAATGGTCCGTCCTAGCGAGTCCCTACGAGCAGTACTTC
size: .
J: TRBJ2-7
D: .
V: TRBV7-2

CDR3: CASSIGLGYEQYF
DNA: TGTGCCAGTAGTATCGGCCTCGGGTACGAGCAGTACTTC
size: few
J: TRBJ2-7
D: .
V: TRBV19

CDR3: CSASGLAGERTDTQYF
DNA: TGCAGCGCCTCGGGACTAGCGGGGGAGCGCACAGATACGCAGTATTTT
size: .
J: TRBJ2-3
D: TRBD2
V: TRBV29-1

CDR3: CSASAGIEAFF
DNA: TGCAGTGCTAGTGCAGGGATCGAAGCTTTCTTT
size: .
J: TRBJ1-1
D: .
V: TRBV20-1

CDR3: CASSSPVAGQETQYF
DNA: TGTGCCAGCAGCTCGCCGGTCGCAGGCCAAGAGACCCAGTACTTC
size: .
J: TRBJ2-5
D: .
V: TRBV5-4

CDR3: CASSLTDSHVYGYTF
DNA: TGCGCCAGCAGCTTGACCGACAGTCATGTATATGGCTACACCTTC
size: .
J: TRBJ1-2
D: .
V: TRBV5-1

CDR3: CASSVGQAENTIYF
DNA: TGTGCCAGCAGCGTAGGACAGGCGGAAAACACCATATATTTT
size: .
J: TRBJ1-3
D: .
V: TRBV9

CDR3: CASSLTGINQPQHF
DNA: TGCGCCAGCAGCTTAACAGGGATCAATCAGCCCCAGCATTTT
size: .
J: TRBJ1-5
D: .
V: TRBV5-1

CDR3: CASSIPGTFNEQFF
DNA: TGTGCCAGTAGTATCCCCGGGACTTTCAATGAGCAGTTCTTC
size: .
J: TRBJ2-1
D: .
V: TRBV19

CDR3: CASSPGGRPSAEAFF
DNA: TGTGCCAGCAGCCCGGGAGGCCGCCCATCAGCTGAAGCTTTCTTT
size: .
J: TRBJ1-1
D: .
V: TRBV7-3

CDR3: CATSRVLADYEQYF
DNA: TGTGCCACCAGCAGAGTACTAGCGGACTACGAGCAGTACTTC
size: .
J: TRBJ2-7
D: TRBD2
V: TRBV15

CDR3: CASSPLEGKSGSF
DNA: TGTGCCAGCAGCCCCCTTGAAGGGAAGAGCGGGAGCTTC
size: .
J: TRBJ2-7
D: TRBD2
V: TRBV9

CDR3: CASSAEDGHPRKGYTF
DNA: TGTGCCAGCAGCGCAGAGGATGGACACCCAAGAAAGGGCTACACCTTC
size: .
J: TRBJ1-2
D: .
V: TRBV9

CDR3: CAGSVSGSSETQYF
DNA: TGTGCCGGGTCCGTGAGCGGGAGTTCGGAGACCCAGTACTTC
size: .
J: TRBJ2-5
D: TRBD2
V: TRBV28

CDR3: CASSVEGRTKNIQYF
DNA: TGTGCCAGCAGCGTAGAGGGTCGGACTAAAAACATTCAGTACTTC
size: .
J: TRBJ2-4
D: .
V: TRBV9

CDR3: CASSEGDRGNEKLFF
DNA: TGTGCCAGCAGTGAGGGCGACAGGGGTAATGAAAAACTGTTTTTT
size: .
J: TRBJ1-4
D: TRBD1
V: TRBV25-1

CDR3: CASSQDFSRTGELFF
DNA: TGCGCCAGCAGCCAAGACTTCTCCAGGACCGGGGAGCTGTTTTTT
size: .
J: TRBJ2-2
D: .
V: TRBV4-1

CDR3: CASSPGQTPYNEQFF
DNA: TGTGCCAGCAGCCCCGGACAGACCCCCTACAATGAGCAGTTCTTC
size: .
J: TRBJ2-1
D: .
V: TRBV11-2

CDR3: CASSSPAGPETQYF
DNA: TGTGCCAGCAGTTCCCCAGCGGGGCCGGAGACCCAGTACTTC
size: .
J: TRBJ2-5
D: TRBD2
V: TRBV6-5

CDR3: CASSSDRGYGYTF
DNA: TGCGCCAGCAGTTCCGACAGGGGCTATGGCTACACCTTC
size: .
J: TRBJ1-2
D: TRBD1
V: TRBV10-2